This T cell receptor beta chain came from a study of control samples from healthy donors and cancer patients. Sequencing was performed with immunoSEQ multiplex PCR; in TCRdb, only in-frame clones are kept and a portion is missing. This sample has about 120,000 clones; roughly 91% occur once, and the top ten carry over 2%. Trimming pared 4 bases from V and 5 bases from J, leaving 8 bases between. CDR1 and CDR2 (germline): WSHSY, SAAADI. CDR3 size: 12 residues. The V gene is TRBV10-2, the J gene TRBJ2-5; D uncertain. The clonotype was recovered from a woman in her seventies in good health. Sequencing was carried out using blood. The CDR3 region has the DNA TGCGCCAGCAGTGCCCCTCAGGAGACCCAGTACTTC. This gives the protein CASSAPQETQYF.